The 30 T cell receptor beta chains below come from one sample, sequenced in a study of T cell responses to AZD1222 COVID-19 vaccine. Sequencing used immunoSEQ multiplex PCR; TCRdb keeps in-frame clones, though not all of them. The profile shows some 40,000 clones, over 70% of them singletons. Sequenced material: peripheral blood, taken on day 0 of AZD1222 vaccination. The origin of the receptors is an adult in good health.

The DNA for the CDR3 is TGTGCCAGCAGTTACCCGGACACTGAAGCTTTCTTT. Protein: CASSYPDTEAFF. The chain uses TRBV6-2 or TRBV6-3 and TRBJ1-1; D is unresolved. The germline gives CDR1 MNHEY, CDR2 SVGEGT. Trimming took 2 bases from V and 3 from J, leaving 4 bases between them. The CDR3 length is 12 residues.

By proportion, this clone is medium-sized. The chain is built from TRBV11-1 and TRBJ2-1; 8 bases agree with TRBD2. J gave up 7 bases and V 5 bases, and 4 bases lay outside the gene matches. Germline-derived CDR1 and CDR2 are SGHAT and FQDESV (reference sequence). CDR3 length: 13 amino acids. CDR3 sequence reads: CASSVGGANEQFF. The CDR3 DNA sequence: TGTGCCAGCAGCGTCGGGGGGGCAAATGAGCAGTTCTTC.

The DNA of the CDR3 is TGCAGTGCTAGTTTCGGGGGGCGGTCGAACACCATATATTTT. Its protein is CSASFGGRSNTIYF. The chain links TRBV20-1 to TRBJ1-3; a possible D gene is TRBD1 (6 bases). Looked up from germline, CDR1 is DFQATT and CDR2 is SNEGSKA (reference sequence). V gave up 3 bases and J gave up 7 bases, with 16 bases separating them. This CDR3 region has 14 residues.

The DNA for the CDR3 is TGTGCCAGCAGTGAAGCGGCAGGGGTCGGAGAGACCCAGTACTTC. This translates into CASSEAAGVGETQYF. The chain couples TRBV2 to TRBJ2-5; the D gene is possibly TRBD1 (6 bases). Between the trimmed V and J ends, which lost 0 bases and 4 bases, there was a span of 12 bases. The CDR3 is 15 amino acids. Germline V gene sequence: CDR1 SNHLY, CDR2 FYNNEI. Full variable domain (outside the CDR3, taken from reference TRBV2 and TRBJ2-5): EPEVTQTPSHQVTQMGQEVILRCVPISNHLYFYWYRQILGQKVEFLVSFYNNEISEKSEIFDDQFSVERPDGSNFTLKIRSTKLEDSAMYFCASSEAAGVGETQYFGPGTRLLVL.

This rearrangement joins TRBV12-5 to TRBJ2-1, with TRBD1 identical over 7 bases. CDR3 length: 12 amino acids. Trimming cost V 3 bases and J 13 bases; bases outside gene matches: 6. The germline V gene has CDR1 LGHNT and CDR2 FRNRAP. CDR3 in amino acids: CASGFHRDSQFF. CDR3 nucleotide sequence: TGTGCTAGTGGTTTCCACCGGGACAGTCAGTTCTTC.

J is TRBJ2-7 and V is TRBV7-6; D remains ambiguous. Trimming stripped 5 bases from V and 6 bases from J, with 11 bases between. This CDR3 has 12 residues. Germline loops: CDR1 SGHVS, CDR2 FNYEAQ. CDR3 protein: CASSPPLGEQYF. The CDR3, as DNA: TGTGCCAGCAGCCCTCCACTTGGCGAGCAGTACTTC.

The chain is built from TRBV24-1 and TRBJ2-7, with D perhaps TRBD1 (5 bases). The length of the CDR3 is 11 residues. Trimming left V 8 bases short and J 6 bases short, with 10 bases between. Germline values: CDR1 KGHDR, CDR2 SFDVKD. CDR3 sequence reads: CATNGHFEQYF. In DNA form, the CDR3 reads TGTGCCACCAATGGACACTTCGAGCAGTACTTC.

J is TRBJ1-2 and V is TRBV27; 9 bases align to TRBD1. Germline CDR1 is MNHEY and CDR2 is SMNVEV (reference sequence). CDR3 length: 14 amino acids. V lost 7 bases and J lost 6; bases outside the gene matches: 9. CDR3 nucleotide sequence: TGTGCCAGCACCCCGTCCGGGACAGGGAATGGCTACACCTTC. It codes for CASTPSGTGNGYTF.

The chain employs TRBV24-1 and TRBJ2-1; D possibly corresponds to TRBD1 (6 bases). V was pared by 9 bases and J by 5 bases, with 16 bases between. Per the germline V gene, CDR1 is KGHDR and CDR2 is SFDVKD. The CDR3 consists of 14 residues. The CDR3, as DNA: TGTGCCACCTCCCCCCGGACAGAAAACAATGAGCAGTTCTTC. Protein product: CATSPRTENNEQFF.

This clone appeared once. The chain combines TRBV10-1 with TRBJ1-2; no clear D gene. Trimming removed 8 bases at V and 4 bases at J, with 11 bases between. CDR1 and CDR2 from the germline V gene are WNHNN and SYGVQD (reference sequence). This CDR3 contains 12 residues. The DNA of the CDR3 is TGCGCCAGCTACGGATGGGGCTATGGCTACACCTTC. This gives the protein CASYGWGYGYTF.

The gene calls are TRBV9 and TRBJ2-1; 8 nucleotides line up with TRBD2. V was pared by 0 bases and J by 7 bases, with 6 bases of the junction left unmatched. There are 15 residues in the CDR3. From germline, CDR1 is SGDLS and CDR2 YYNGEE. The CDR3 is CASSVEGSGVNEQFF. The CDR3 region has the DNA TGTGCCAGCAGCGTAGAAGGTAGCGGGGTTAATGAGCAGTTCTTC.

The rearrangement joins TRBV5-4 to TRBJ2-1, with 9 bases that match TRBD1. Per germline, CDR1 SGHNT and CDR2 YYREEE (reference sequence). The CDR3 extends over 16 amino acids. The trim removed 3 bases at V and 8 bases at J, leaving 12 bases unmatched. The CDR3 loop is CASSSAARDRVHEQFF. The CDR3 nucleotides are TGTGCCAGCAGCTCCGCGGCCCGGGACAGGGTGCATGAGCAGTTCTTC.

The V gene is TRBV5-1, the J gene TRBJ1-4; the match to TRBD1 covers 10 bases. The CDR3 sequence is 17 residues long. Germline loops: CDR1 SGHRS, CDR2 YFSETQ. V trimming: 2 bases; J trimming: 8 bases; junction bases outside the gene matches: 12. CDR3 loop: CASSLQSAGQGTEKLFF. In nucleotides, the CDR3 is TGCGCCAGCAGCTTACAGTCCGCGGGACAGGGGACCGAAAAACTGTTTTTT.

This chain links TRBV6-5 with TRBJ1-1, with D possibly being TRBD1 (5 bases). The CDR3 is 15 amino acids. The V gene lost 7 bases and the J gene lost 3 bases, with 18 bases spanning the gap. Per the germline V gene, CDR1 is MNHEY and CDR2 is SVGAGI. In nucleotides, the CDR3 is TGTGCCAGCATTCTTCGGGCTGTGGGGGACACTGAAGCTTTCTTT. The encoded protein is CASILRAVGDTEAFF.

This clone has only a few counts. The chain employs TRBV6-5 and TRBJ2-4; D gene uncertain. The CDR3 totals 15 residues. Per germline, CDR1 MNHEY and CDR2 SVGAGI. Trimming removed 6 bases at V and 0 bases at J, with 12 bases between. In DNA, the CDR3 is TGTGCCAGCAGGCCGAGACTTCAAGCCAAAAACATTCAGTACTTC. Translating it yields CASRPRLQAKNIQYF.

The genes are TRBV3-1 (or the pseudogene TRBV3-2) and TRBJ2-7; 12 bases agree with TRBD2. The length of the CDR3 is 15 residues. Per the germline V gene, CDR1 is LGHDT and CDR2 is YNNKEL (reference sequence). J lost 9 bases, V lost 0 bases, and 6 bases had no gene match. The CDR3 spells CASSQEASGGAGQYF. The CDR3 DNA reads TGTGCCAGCAGCCAAGAAGCTAGCGGGGGGGCCGGGCAGTACTTC.

The chain has TRBV28 and TRBJ1-2; 9 nucleotides line up with TRBD1. Trimming removed 6 bases from V and 2 bases from J; junction bases left unmatched: 7. Germline values: CDR1 MDHEN, CDR2 SYDVKM. This CDR3 spans 15 amino acids. This CDR3 reads CASRPPGQGNYGYTF. CDR3 coding DNA: TGTGCCAGCAGACCCCCGGGACAGGGAAACTATGGCTACACCTTC.

In the case of this clone: An end of the junction differs from the germline gene, which may be a read error. J is TRBJ2-7 and V is TRBV7-7; either TRBD1 or TRBD2 may supply D (5 bases each). This CDR3 contains 15 residues. CDR1 and CDR2 (germline): SSHAT, FNYEAQ (reference sequence). CDR3 in DNA: TGTGCTAGCAGCTTAGGGCAGGGAGTTTCCTACGAGCAGTACTTC. Translating it yields CASSLGQGVSYEQYF. Full variable domain (rest looked up from reference TRBV7-7 and TRBJ2-7): GAGVSQSPRYKVTKRGQDVTLRCDPISSHATLYWYQQALGQGPEFLTYFNYEAQPDKSGLPSDRFSAERPEGSISTLTIQRTEQRDSAMYRCASSLGQGVSYEQYFGPGTRLTVT.

The sample holds one count of this clone. CDR3 nucleotide sequence: TGCGCCAGCAGCTTGGGGCGGGGATTGAATTCACCCCTCCACTTT. Translating gives CASSLGRGLNSPLHF. The V gene is TRBV5-1, the J gene TRBJ1-6; no firm D call. Germline values: CDR1 SGHRS, CDR2 YFSETQ. This CDR3 has 15 residues. Trimming stripped 0 bases from V and 7 bases from J, with 11 bases between.

J is TRBJ1-3 and V is TRBV5-1, with TRBD1 matching 7 bases. The germline gives CDR1 SGHRS, CDR2 YFSETQ. Trimming at V came to 4 bases and at J to 0 bases, leaving 4 bases not matched to a gene. The CDR3 totals 15 residues. This CDR3 reads CASSPGGISGNTIYF. DNA for the CDR3: TGCGCCAGCAGCCCAGGGGGGATCTCTGGAAACACCATATATTTT.

The chain links TRBV4-2 to TRBJ2-3; TRBD2 matches at 15 bases. There are 23 residues in the CDR3. CDR1 is LGHNA, CDR2 YNFKEQ, per germline. Losses at the gene ends were 1 base for V and 5 bases for J; bases not matched to a gene: 22. CDR3 DNA sequence: TGTGCCAGCAGCCAAGTTTGGCGCCGCGCGAGGACTAGCGGGGGGGACCACCTAGATACGCAGTATTTT. Translating it yields CASSQVWRRARTSGGDHLDTQYF.

V is TRBV29-1 and J is TRBJ2-5; 7 bases are a match to TRBD2. Germline V gene lookup returns CDR1 SQVTM and CDR2 ANQGSEA. This CDR3 region has 13 residues. The V gene end was trimmed by 5 bases and the J gene end by 1 base; junction bases not matched to a gene: 4. DNA for the CDR3: TGCAGCGTTCGGGGGGAGAGCCAAGAGACCCAGTACTTC. It encodes CSVRGESQETQYF.

This chain links TRBV6-1 with TRBJ2-7; 7 nucleotides align to TRBD1. With V trimmed by 3 bases and J by 2 bases, 7 bases remained unmatched. Germline V gene lookup returns CDR1 MNHNS and CDR2 SASEGT. The CDR3 contains 15 residues. Here the CDR3 DNA reads TGTGCCAGCAGTGACCCCTCCGACAGGGCCTACGAGCAGTACTTC. Its translation: CASSDPSDRAYEQYF.

The CDR3 spells CAISEADRGRTDTQYF. In DNA, the CDR3 is TGTGCCATCAGTGAGGCGGACAGGGGCCGCACAGATACGCAGTATTTT. V gene TRBV10-3 combines with J gene TRBJ2-3, with TRBD1 matching 9 bases. Unmatched junction bases numbered 4, after V lost 2 bases and J lost 1 base. CDR3 length: 16 amino acids. CDR1 is ENHRY, CDR2 SYGVKD, per germline.

J is TRBJ1-2 and V is TRBV4-3; the D is unclear. The CDR3 has 16 residues. Trimming cost V 1 base and J 2 bases, with 14 bases left between them. Germline CDR1 is LGHNA and CDR2 is YSLEER. The DNA of the CDR3 is TGCGCCAGCAGCCAAGTGGGTCTGGGGTTGAACTATGGCTACACCTTC. Translating gives CASSQVGLGLNYGYTF.

The chain employs TRBV6-1 and TRBJ2-6; D tentatively reads TRBD1 or TRBD2 (5 bases each). The length of the CDR3 is 15 residues. V was cut by 3 bases and J by 4 bases, with 10 bases left in between. CDR1 is MNHNS and CDR2 is SASEGT in the germline V gene. The CDR3 loop is CASSDGAAGANVLTF. The DNA of the CDR3 is TGTGCCAGCAGTGACGGGGCAGCGGGGGCCAACGTCCTGACTTTC.

The V gene is TRBV28, the J gene TRBJ1-1; D might be TRBD1 (6 bases). The CDR3 extends over 12 amino acids. Trimming pared 3 bases from V and 10 bases from J, leaving 12 bases between. Germline CDR1 is MDHEN and CDR2 is SYDVKM. CDR3 region: CASSLAGAGAFF. The CDR3 DNA reads as TGTGCCAGCAGTTTGGCGGGGGCAGGAGCTTTCTTT.

The chain is built from TRBV6-2 or TRBV6-3 and TRBJ1-5, with unresolved D. The CDR3 spans 13 residues. V lost 6 bases and J 5 bases, leaving 11 bases between the germline ends. The V gene's germline CDR1 is MNHEY and CDR2 SVGEGT. The CDR3 bases are TGTGCCAGCAGCCCGGGAGAGGATCAGCCCCAGCATTTT. It translates to CASSPGEDQPQHF.

The V gene is TRBV5-4, the J gene TRBJ2-7; tentatively, D is TRBD1 (5 bases). Per the germline V gene, CDR1 is SGHNT and CDR2 is YYREEE (reference sequence). The V end lost 9 bases, the J end lost 0 bases, and 13 bases lay between the germline ends. The length of the CDR3 is 13 residues. CDR3 sequence reads: CAIRTQPSYEQYF. CDR3 nucleotides: TGTGCCATTCGGACACAACCCTCCTACGAGCAGTACTTC.

The genes are TRBV11-2 and TRBJ2-7, with D uncertain. Trimming took 0 bases from V and 0 from J, leaving 9 bases between them. Germline V gene data show CDR1 as SGHAT and CDR2 as FQNNGV. The CDR3 has 15 amino acids. As DNA, the CDR3 is TGTGCCAGCAGCTTAGATCCCGGGTTCTCCTACGAGCAGTACTTC. Translation gives CASSLDPGFSYEQYF.